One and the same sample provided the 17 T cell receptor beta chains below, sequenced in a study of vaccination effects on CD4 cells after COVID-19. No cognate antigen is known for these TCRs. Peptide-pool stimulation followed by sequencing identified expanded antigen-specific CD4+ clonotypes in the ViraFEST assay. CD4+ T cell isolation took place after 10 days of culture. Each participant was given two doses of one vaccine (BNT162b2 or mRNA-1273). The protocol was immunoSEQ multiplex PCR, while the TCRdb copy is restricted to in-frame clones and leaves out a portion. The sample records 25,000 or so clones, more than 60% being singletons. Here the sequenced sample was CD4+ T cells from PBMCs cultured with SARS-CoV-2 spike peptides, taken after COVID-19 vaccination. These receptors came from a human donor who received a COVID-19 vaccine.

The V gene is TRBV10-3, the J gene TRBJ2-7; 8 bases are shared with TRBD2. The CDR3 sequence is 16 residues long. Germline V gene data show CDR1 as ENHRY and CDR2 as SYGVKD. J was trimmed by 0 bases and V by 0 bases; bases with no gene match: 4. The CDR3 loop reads CAISESGTSGSYEQYF. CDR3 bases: TGTGCCATCAGTGAGTCAGGAACTAGCGGCTCCTACGAGCAGTACTTC.

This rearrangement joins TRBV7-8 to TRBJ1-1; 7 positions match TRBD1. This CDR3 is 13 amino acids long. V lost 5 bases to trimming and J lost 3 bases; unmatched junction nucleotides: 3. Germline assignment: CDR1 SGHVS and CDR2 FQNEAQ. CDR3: CASSSQGDTEAFF. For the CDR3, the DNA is TGTGCCAGCAGCAGTCAGGGGGACACTGAAGCTTTCTTT.

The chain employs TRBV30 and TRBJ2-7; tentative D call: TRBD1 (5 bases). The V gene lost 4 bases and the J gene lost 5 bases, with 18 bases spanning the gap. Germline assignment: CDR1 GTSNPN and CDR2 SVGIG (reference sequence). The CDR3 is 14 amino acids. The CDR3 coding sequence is TGTGCCTGGAACCCGACAGTACGTCGCCACGAGCAGTACTTC. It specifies CAWNPTVRRHEQYF.

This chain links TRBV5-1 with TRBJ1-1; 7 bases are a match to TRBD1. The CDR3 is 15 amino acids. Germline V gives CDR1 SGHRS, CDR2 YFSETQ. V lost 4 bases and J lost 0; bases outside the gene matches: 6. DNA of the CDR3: TGCGCCAGCAGCGACAGACAGGGAATGAACACTGAAGCTTTCTTT. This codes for CASSDRQGMNTEAFF.

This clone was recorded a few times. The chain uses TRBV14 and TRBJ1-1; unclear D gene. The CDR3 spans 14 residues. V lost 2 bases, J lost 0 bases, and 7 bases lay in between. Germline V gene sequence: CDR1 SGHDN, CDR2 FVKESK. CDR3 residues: CASSQPTLNTEAFF. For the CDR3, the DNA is TGTGCCAGCAGCCAACCCACCTTGAACACTGAAGCTTTCTTT.

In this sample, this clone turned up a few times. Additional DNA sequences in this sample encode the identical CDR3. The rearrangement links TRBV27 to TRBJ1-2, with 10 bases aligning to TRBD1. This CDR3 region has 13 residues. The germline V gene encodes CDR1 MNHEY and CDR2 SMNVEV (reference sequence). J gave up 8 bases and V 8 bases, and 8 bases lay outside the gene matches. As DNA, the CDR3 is TGTGCCAGCTCTAGTGGACAGGGGGAAGGCTACACCTTC. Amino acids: CASSSGQGEGYTF.

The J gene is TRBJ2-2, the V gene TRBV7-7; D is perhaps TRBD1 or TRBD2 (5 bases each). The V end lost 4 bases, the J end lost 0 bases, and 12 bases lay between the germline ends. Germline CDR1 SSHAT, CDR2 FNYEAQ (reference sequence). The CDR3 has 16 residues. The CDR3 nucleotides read TGTGCCAGCAGCTCGGGACGACTTACGAACACCGGGGAGCTGTTTTTT. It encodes CASSSGRLTNTGELFF.

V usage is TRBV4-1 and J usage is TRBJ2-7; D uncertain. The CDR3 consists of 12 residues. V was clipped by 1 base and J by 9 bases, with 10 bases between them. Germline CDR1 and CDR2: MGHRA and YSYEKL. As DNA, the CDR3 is TGCGCCAGCAGCCAAGTTGCGACGCCGCAGTACTTC. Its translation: CASSQVATPQYF.

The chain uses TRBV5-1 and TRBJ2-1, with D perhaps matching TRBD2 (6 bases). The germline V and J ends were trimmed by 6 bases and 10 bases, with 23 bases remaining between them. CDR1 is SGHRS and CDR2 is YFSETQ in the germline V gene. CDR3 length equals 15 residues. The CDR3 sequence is CASTRFGGPFDEQFF. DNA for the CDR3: TGCGCCAGCACCCGGTTTGGAGGGCCGTTTGACGAGCAGTTCTTC. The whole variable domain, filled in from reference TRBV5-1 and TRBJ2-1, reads KAGVTQTPRYLIKTRGQQVTLSCSPISGHRSVSWYQQTPGQGLQFLFEYFSETQRNKGNFPGRFSGRQFSNSRSEMNVSTLELGDSALYLCASTRFGGPFDEQFFGPGTRLTVL.

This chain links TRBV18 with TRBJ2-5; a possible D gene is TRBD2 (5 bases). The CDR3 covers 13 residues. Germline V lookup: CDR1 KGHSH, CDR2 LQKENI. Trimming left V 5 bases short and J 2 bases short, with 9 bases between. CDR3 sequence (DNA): TGTGCCAGCTCATTGGGCGGGCAAGAGACCCAGTACTTC. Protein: CASSLGGQETQYF.

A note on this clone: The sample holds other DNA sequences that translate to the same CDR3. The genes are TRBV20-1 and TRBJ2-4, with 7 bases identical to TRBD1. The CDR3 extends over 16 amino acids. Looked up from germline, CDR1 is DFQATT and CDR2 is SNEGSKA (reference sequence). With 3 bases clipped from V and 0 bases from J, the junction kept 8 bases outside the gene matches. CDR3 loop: CSASRKGASAKNIQYF. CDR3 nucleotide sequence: TGCAGTGCTAGTCGTAAGGGGGCATCAGCCAAAAACATTCAGTACTTC.

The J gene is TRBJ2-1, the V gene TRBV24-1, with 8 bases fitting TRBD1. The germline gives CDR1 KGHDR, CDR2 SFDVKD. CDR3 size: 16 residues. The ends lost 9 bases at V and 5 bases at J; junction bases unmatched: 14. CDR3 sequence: CATETGTGTFHNEQFF. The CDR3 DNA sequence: TGTGCCACCGAGACCGGGACAGGTACCTTCCACAATGAGCAGTTCTTC.

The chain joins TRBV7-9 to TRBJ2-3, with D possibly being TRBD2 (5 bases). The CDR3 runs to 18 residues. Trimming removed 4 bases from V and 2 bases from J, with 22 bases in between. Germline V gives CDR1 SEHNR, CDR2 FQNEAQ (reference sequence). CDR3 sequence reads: CASSSTRIWVGNTDTQYF. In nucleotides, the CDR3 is TGTGCCAGCAGCTCCACTAGGATATGGGTGGGGAACACAGATACGCAGTATTTT.

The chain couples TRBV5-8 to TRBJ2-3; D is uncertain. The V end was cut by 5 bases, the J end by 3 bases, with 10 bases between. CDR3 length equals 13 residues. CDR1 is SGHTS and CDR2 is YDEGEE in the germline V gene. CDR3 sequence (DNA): TGTGCCAGCAGATCCCGCTTGACAGATACGCAGTATTTT. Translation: CASRSRLTDTQYF.

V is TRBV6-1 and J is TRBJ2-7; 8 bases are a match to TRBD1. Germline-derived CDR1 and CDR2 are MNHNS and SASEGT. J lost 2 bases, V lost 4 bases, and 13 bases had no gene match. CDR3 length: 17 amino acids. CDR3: CASSVHGVMDRAYEQYF. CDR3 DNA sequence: TGTGCCAGCAGTGTACATGGGGTTATGGACAGGGCCTACGAGCAGTACTTC.

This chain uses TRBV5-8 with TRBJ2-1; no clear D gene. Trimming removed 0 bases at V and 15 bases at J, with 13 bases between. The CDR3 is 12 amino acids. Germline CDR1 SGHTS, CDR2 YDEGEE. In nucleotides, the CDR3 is TGTGCCAGCAGCTTGGGTTCCGGATTTTGGTTCTTC. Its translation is CASSLGSGFWFF.

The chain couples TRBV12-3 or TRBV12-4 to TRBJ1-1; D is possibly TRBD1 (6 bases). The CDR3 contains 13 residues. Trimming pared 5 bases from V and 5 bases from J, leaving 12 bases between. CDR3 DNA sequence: TGTGCCAGCAGTACAACAGGGAAAACTGAAGCTTTCTTT. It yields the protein CASSTTGKTEAFF.